This T cell receptor beta chain was documented in a study of T-cell memory formation after mild COVID-19. Employing constant-segment primers, 5'RACE generated TCR alpha and TCR beta cDNA libraries bearing sample barcodes and UMIs. One entry per CDR3 protein, called by TCRdb with MiXCR from the 5' RACE reads. The sample lists 450,000 to 650,000 distinct CDR3 sequences, 20% to 25% seen once, with about 8.2% in the top ten. Germline V gene sequence: CDR1 KGHDR, CDR2 SFDVKD. The CDR3 is 17 residues long. The V gene end was trimmed by 0 bases and the J gene end by 0 bases; junction bases not matched to a gene: 3. The table lists this clonotype with a few counts.

The receptor was derived from an adult woman who had mild COVID-19 (a few samples of this study predate the infection). Cell type and time point are not known. Sequences were obtained from PBMCs or a T cell subset sorted from them (not recorded which). The rearrangement uses TRBV24-1 and TRBJ2-2; 7 nucleotides line up with TRBD1. The CDR3 DNA reads TGTGCCACCAGTGATTTGGCCGGGACAGCGAACACCGGGGAGCTGTTTTTT. Protein: CATSDLAGTANTGELFF.